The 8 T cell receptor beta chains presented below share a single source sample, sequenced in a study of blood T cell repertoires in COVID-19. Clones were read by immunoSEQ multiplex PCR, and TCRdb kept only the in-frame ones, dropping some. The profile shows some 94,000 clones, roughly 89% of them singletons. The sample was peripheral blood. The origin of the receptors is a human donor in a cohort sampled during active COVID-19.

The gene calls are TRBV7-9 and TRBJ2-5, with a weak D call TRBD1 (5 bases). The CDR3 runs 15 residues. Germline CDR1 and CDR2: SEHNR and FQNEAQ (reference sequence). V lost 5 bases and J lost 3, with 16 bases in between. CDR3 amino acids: CASSNQGHIKETQYF. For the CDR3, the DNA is TGTGCCAGCAGCAATCAGGGTCACATCAAAGAGACCCAGTACTTC.

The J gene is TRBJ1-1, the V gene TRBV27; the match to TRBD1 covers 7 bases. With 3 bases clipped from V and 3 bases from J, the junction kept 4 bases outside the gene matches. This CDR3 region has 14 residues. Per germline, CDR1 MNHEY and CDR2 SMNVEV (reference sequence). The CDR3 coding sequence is TGTGCCAGCAGTTTGGCCAGGGGGGACACTGAAGCTTTCTTT. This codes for CASSLARGDTEAFF.

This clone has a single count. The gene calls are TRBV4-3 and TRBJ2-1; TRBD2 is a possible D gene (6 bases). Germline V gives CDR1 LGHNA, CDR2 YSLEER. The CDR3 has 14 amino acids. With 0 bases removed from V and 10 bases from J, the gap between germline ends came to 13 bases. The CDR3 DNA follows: TGCGCCAGCAGCCAAGAGGAGGGCCCGAGGGAGCAGTTCTTC. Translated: CASSQEEGPREQFF.

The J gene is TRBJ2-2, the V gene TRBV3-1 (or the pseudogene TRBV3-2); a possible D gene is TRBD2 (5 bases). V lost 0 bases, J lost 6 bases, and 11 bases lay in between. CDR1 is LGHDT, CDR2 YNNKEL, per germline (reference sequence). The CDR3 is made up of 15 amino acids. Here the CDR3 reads CASSQDVGVSGELFF. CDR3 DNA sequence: TGTGCCAGCAGCCAAGATGTGGGAGTCTCCGGGGAGCTGTTTTTT.

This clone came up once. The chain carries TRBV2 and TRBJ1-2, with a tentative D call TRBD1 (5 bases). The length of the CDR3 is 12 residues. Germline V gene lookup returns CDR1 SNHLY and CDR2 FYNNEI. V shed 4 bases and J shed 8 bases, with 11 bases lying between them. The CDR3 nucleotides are TGTGCCAGCAGTGCCAGGGCAAGGGGCTACACCTTC. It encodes CASSARARGYTF.

CDR3 protein: CASSYVGQMGTEAFF. CDR3 nucleotides: TGTGCCAGCAGTTATGTGGGACAGATGGGAACTGAAGCTTTCTTT. V and J are TRBV6-5 and TRBJ1-1; 7 positions match TRBD1. V trimming: 3 bases; J trimming: 5 bases; junction bases outside the gene matches: 9. CDR3 length: 15 residues. Germline V CDR1 and CDR2: MNHEY, SVGAGI.

CDR3 sequence (DNA): TGTGCCAGCAGCACCCGACAGGGGCCGGAACCTGAAGCTTTCTTT. Encoded protein: CASSTRQGPEPEAFF. The V gene is TRBV9, the J gene TRBJ1-1, with 8 positions matching TRBD1. J gave up 6 bases and V 4 bases, and 11 bases lay outside the gene matches. CDR1 SGDLS and CDR2 YYNGEE come from the germline V gene. The CDR3 has 15 amino acids. Combining the CDR3 with reference TRBV9 and TRBJ1-1 gives the whole variable domain DSGVTQTPKHLITATGQRVTLRCSPRSGDLSVYWYQQSLDQGLQFLIQYYNGEERAKGNILERFSAQQFPDLHSELNLSSLELGDSALYFCASSTRQGPEPEAFFGQGTRLTVV.

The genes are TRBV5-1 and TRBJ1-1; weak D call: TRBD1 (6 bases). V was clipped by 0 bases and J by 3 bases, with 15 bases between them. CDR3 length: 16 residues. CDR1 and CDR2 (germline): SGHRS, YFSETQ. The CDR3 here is CASSLASNRAYTEAFF. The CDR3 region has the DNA TGCGCCAGCAGCTTGGCGTCGAACAGGGCGTACACTGAAGCTTTCTTT.